The 13 T cell receptor beta chains reported below all come from one sample, sequenced in a study of blood T cells in healthy people across ages (dated by TCRdb to 2013 to 2016). The method was 5' RACE. Sequencing took place on an Illumina HiSeq 2500. A second PCR of about 6 to 11 cycles was run with a J-beta primer mix and a sample-barcoded 5' primer. TCRdb reanalyzed the raw reads on its own, using fastp at Q25 for trimming and MiXCR for clone calling, and kept in-frame beta chains. Every CDR3 protein is listed once, alongside the most common genes and DNA of its rows. For this sample there are around 1,000,000 distinct CDR3 sequences; around 25% appear just once. Approximately 0.75% of the sample lies in the top ten. The same sample was also studied in work on T cells of mothers and their children.

Input material: blood. The receptor set was obtained from a girl aged 2-10 years in good health.

The chain uses TRBV5-1 and TRBJ1-2; the D is unclear. V was trimmed by 0 bases and J by 3 bases, leaving 12 bases between them. CDR3 length: 15 amino acids. Germline assignment: CDR1 SGHRS and CDR2 YFSETQ. The CDR3 here is CASSLVDDGYYGYTF. The CDR3 region has the DNA TGCGCCAGCAGCTTGGTAGACGACGGATACTATGGCTACACCTTC.

This rearrangement joins TRBV7-2 to TRBJ2-5, with unresolved D. This CDR3 region has 14 residues. Trimming left V 1 base short and J 3 bases short, with 9 bases between. Germline assignment: CDR1 SGHTA and CDR2 FQGNSA. The CDR3 region is CASSLGSRKETQYF. DNA of the CDR3: TGTGCCAGCAGCTTAGGAAGCAGGAAAGAGACCCAGTACTTC.

This clonotype was seen a few times. The V gene is TRBV28, the J gene TRBJ2-3; a possible D gene is TRBD2 (6 bases). The CDR3 runs to 15 residues. Germline V CDR1 and CDR2: MDHEN, SYDVKM. V was clipped by 6 bases and J by 3 bases, with 16 bases between them. The CDR3 reads CASSPGGAGTDTQYF. In nucleotides, the CDR3 is TGTGCCAGCAGCCCCGGCGGGGCGGGAACAGATACGCAGTATTTT.

The rearrangement links TRBV6-2 or TRBV6-3 to TRBJ1-5, with D uncertain. Per the germline V gene, CDR1 is MNHEY and CDR2 is SVGEGT. V lost 2 bases and J lost 7, with 15 bases in between. The CDR3 runs 15 residues. The CDR3 DNA is TGTGCCAGCAGTTACGGATTAGACATGGGACAGCCCCAGCATTTT. Its protein product is CASSYGLDMGQPQHF.

The genes are TRBV27 and TRBJ2-1; 7 bases align to TRBD1. There are 13 residues in the CDR3. The trim removed 8 bases at V and 8 bases at J, leaving 9 bases unmatched. CDR1 is MNHEY, CDR2 SMNVEV, per germline (reference sequence). CDR3 coding DNA: TGTGCCAGCGGGACAGATACGTGGGATGAGCAGTTCTTC. Residues: CASGTDTWDEQFF.

CDR3 in amino acids: CASSQAASEAFF. The CDR3 region has the DNA TGCGCCAGCAGCCAAGCGGCCTCTGAAGCTTTCTTT. The J gene is TRBJ1-1, the V gene TRBV4-1, with D unclear. The germline V gene has CDR1 MGHRA and CDR2 YSYEKL. This CDR3 is built from 12 residues. Trimming took 1 base from V and 6 from J, leaving 6 bases between them.

This sequence joins TRBV7-2 and TRBJ1-1; 11 bases agree with TRBD1. The J segment lost 1 base and the V segment lost 5 bases, leaving 3 bases of the junction unmatched. Looked up from germline, CDR1 is SGHTA and CDR2 is FQGNSA. The CDR3 has 15 amino acids. The CDR3 coding sequence is TGTGCCAGCAGCGGACAGGGGGCCTCGAACACTGAAGCTTTCTTT. Translated, it gives CASSGQGASNTEAFF.

The chain carries TRBV4-1 and TRBJ2-1; the D call may be TRBD1 or TRBD2 (5 bases each). CDR1 and CDR2 (germline): MGHRA, YSYEKL. Trimming removed 0 bases at V and 9 bases at J, with 12 bases between. The CDR3 spans 14 residues. CDR3 protein: CASSQDGIRAEQFF. Written as DNA, the CDR3 is TGCGCCAGCAGCCAAGACGGGATCAGGGCTGAGCAGTTCTTC.

The chain combines TRBV5-1 with TRBJ2-1; D gene uncertain. The CDR3 is 15 residues long. Trimming stripped 4 bases from V and 0 bases from J, with 11 bases between. The germline V gene encodes CDR1 SGHRS and CDR2 YFSETQ. The CDR3: CASSRFMSSYNEQFF. CDR3 bases: TGCGCCAGCAGCCGATTTATGAGCTCCTACAATGAGCAGTTCTTC.

The V call is TRBV20-1, the J call TRBJ2-5; either TRBD1 or TRBD2 may fit D (5 bases each). Germline V lookup: CDR1 DFQATT, CDR2 SNEGSKA (reference sequence). Trimming cost V 0 bases and J 2 bases, with 13 bases left between them. The CDR3 is 15 residues long. CDR3 nucleotide sequence: TGCAGTGCTAGAGATCTGGGGACGGTACAAGAGACCCAGTACTTC. Translation: CSARDLGTVQETQYF.

The chain combines TRBV7-9 with TRBJ1-2; 10 nucleotides line up with TRBD1. V gave up 5 bases and J gave up 3 bases; unmatched junction bases: 9. The CDR3 runs to 16 residues. Per germline, CDR1 SEHNR and CDR2 FQNEAQ (reference sequence). The CDR3 loop reads CASSPSSGTGDYGYTF. The CDR3 DNA reads TGTGCCAGCAGCCCCTCCTCCGGGACAGGGGACTATGGCTACACCTTC.

Turning to this clonotype: An end of the junction differs from the germline gene, which may be a read error. This sequence joins TRBV15 and TRBJ1-2; the D is unclear. Germline values: CDR1 LNHNV, CDR2 YYDKDF (reference sequence). There are 12 residues in the CDR3. The CDR3 DNA follows: TGTGCCACCAGCAGAGATCCTTATGGGTACACCTTC. Encoded protein: CATSRDPYGYTF. The full variable domain, with the rest looked up from reference TRBV15 and TRBJ1-2, is DAMVIQNPRYQVTQFGKPVTLSCSQTLNHNVMYWYQQKSSQAPKLLFHYYDKDFNNEADTPDNFQSRRPNTSFCFLDIRSPGLGDTAMYLCATSRDPYGYTFGSGTRLTVV.

This clonotype has just a few counts. V is TRBV12-3 or TRBV12-4 and J is TRBJ2-5; D is unclear. This CDR3 is built from 11 residues. Trimming stripped 2 bases from V and 8 bases from J, with 6 bases between. CDR3 amino acids: CASSLPHTQYF. CDR3 in DNA: TGTGCCAGCAGTTTACCGCATACCCAGTACTTC.